This entry features one T cell receptor beta chain sequence. There are 14 residues in the CDR3. Looked up from germline, CDR1 is SGHVS and CDR2 is FQNEAQ. The ends were cut back, 5 bases at V and 4 bases at J, with 15 bases in the middle. Participants reported their clinical history, and cohort assignment relied on those reports. This sample stems from a study of blood T cell repertoires in COVID-19. Overall study context: Sites across the United States, Italy and Spain contributed samples from acute and convalescent COVID-19.

Repertoires were generated with immunoSEQ multiplex PCR, while TCRdb's copy carries only in-frame clones and drops some. The sample shows more than 200,000 clones, under 85% of them seen only once. Sequences were obtained from PBMCs or T cells enriched from blood (not recorded which). The receptor was derived from a man in his sixties who had recovered from COVID-19. The J gene is TRBJ2-7, the V gene TRBV7-8; the D gene is possibly TRBD2 (6 bases). The chain's CDR3 is CASSMRGSLYEQYF. CDR3 coding DNA: TGTGCCAGCAGCATGCGGGGCAGTTTGTACGAGCAGTACTTC.